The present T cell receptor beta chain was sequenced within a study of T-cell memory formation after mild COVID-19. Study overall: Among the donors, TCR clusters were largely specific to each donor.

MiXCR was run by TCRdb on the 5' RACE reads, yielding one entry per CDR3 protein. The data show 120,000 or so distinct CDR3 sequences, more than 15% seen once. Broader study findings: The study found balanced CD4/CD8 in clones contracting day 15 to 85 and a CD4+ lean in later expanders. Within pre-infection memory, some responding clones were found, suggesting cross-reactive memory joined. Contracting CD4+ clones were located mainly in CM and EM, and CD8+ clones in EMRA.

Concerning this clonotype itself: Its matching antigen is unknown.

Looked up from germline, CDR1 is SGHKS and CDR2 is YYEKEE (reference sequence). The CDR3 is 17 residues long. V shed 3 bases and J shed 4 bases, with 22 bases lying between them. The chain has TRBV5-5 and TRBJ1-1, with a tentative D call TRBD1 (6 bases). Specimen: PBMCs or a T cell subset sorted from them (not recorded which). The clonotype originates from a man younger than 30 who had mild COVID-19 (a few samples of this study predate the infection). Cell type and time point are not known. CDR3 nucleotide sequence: TGTGCCAGCAGCTGGGCTGTGGGGACAAGAGGTGTCACTGAAGCTTTCTTT. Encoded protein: CASSWAVGTRGVTEAFF.